The 5 T cell receptor beta chains reported below all come from one sample, sequenced in a study of beta chain features in type 1 diabetes. Every bit of the isolated RNA underwent reverse transcription, so sequencing read expressed TCRB transcripts. Measured with immunoSEQ multiplex PCR; TCRdb has only the in-frame clones, and not every one. Of about 620,000 clones listed, around a sixth are singletons. The source material was naive CD4+ T cells from blood. The receptors originated from a man between 18 and 29 years old in good health.

CDR3 loop: CASSSRLDRKETQYF. In nucleotides, the CDR3 is TGTGCCAGCAGCTCACGCCTCGACAGGAAAGAGACCCAGTACTTC. The chain joins TRBV11-2 to TRBJ2-5, with D perhaps matching TRBD1 (6 bases). The V end was cut by 4 bases, the J end by 3 bases, with 15 bases between. The CDR3 is 15 residues long. Germline CDR1 and CDR2: SGHAT and FQNNGV.

This clone was recorded a few times. The CDR3 loop is CASSQDRPSTDTQYF. The CDR3 DNA sequence: TGCGCCAGCAGCCAGGACAGGCCTAGCACAGATACGCAGTATTTT. The chain uses TRBV5-1 and TRBJ2-3; 7 bases line up with TRBD1. The CDR3 has 15 residues. V was clipped by 4 bases and J by 0 bases; unmatched bases: 5. The germline gives CDR1 SGHRS, CDR2 YFSETQ.

J is TRBJ2-7 and V is TRBV9; 9 bases agree with TRBD2. The CDR3 has 15 amino acids. Trimming took 3 bases from V and 6 from J; bases not matched to a gene: 10. Germline loops: CDR1 SGDLS, CDR2 YYNGEE. CDR3 residues: CASSALSGSRIEQYF. The CDR3 region has the DNA TGTGCCAGCAGCGCCCTTAGCGGGAGCCGCATCGAGCAGTACTTC.

This clone has more than one count but fewer than ten. This sample also contains other DNA sequences that code for the same CDR3. This rearrangement joins TRBV7-2 to TRBJ2-7, with D possibly TRBD1 on 6 matching bases. The CDR3 has 14 amino acids. Germline V lookup: CDR1 SGHTA, CDR2 FQGNSA. V dropped 5 bases and J dropped 0 bases, with 11 bases sitting between them. CDR3 protein: CASSPDRYSYEQYF. The DNA of the CDR3 is TGTGCCAGCAGCCCCGACAGGTACTCCTACGAGCAGTACTTC. The whole variable domain, remainder taken from reference TRBV7-2 and TRBJ2-7, is GAGVSQSPSNKVTEKGKDVELRCDPISGHTALYWYRQSLGQGLEFLIYFQGNSAPDKSGLPSDRFSAERTGGSVSTLTIQRTQQEDSAVYLCASSPDRYSYEQYFGPGTRLTVT.

The chain couples TRBV9 to TRBJ2-2; D is possibly TRBD1 (5 bases). The germline gives CDR1 SGDLS, CDR2 YYNGEE. Deletions cut 2 bases from V and 5 bases from J, with 7 bases between. The CDR3 sequence is 13 residues long. CDR3 in DNA: TGTGCCAGCAGCGTTTCAGGGACCGGGGAGCTGTTTTTT. Translating gives CASSVSGTGELFF.